The TCR beta chain described here comes from a study of blood T cells in healthy people across ages. On this clonotype: Antigen unknown.

Through a sample-barcoded 5' primer and a J-beta primer mix, a second PCR was run for roughly 6 to 11 cycles. In TCRdb, the 5' RACE reads were re-called with MiXCR into one record per CDR3 protein. In the table there are some 1.8 million distinct CDR3 sequences, about two fifths of which are singletons. Broader study findings: Estimates drawn from one million T cells were deemed to understate diversity.

CDR3 size: 15 residues. V lost 1 base and J lost 2, with 11 bases in between. From germline, CDR1 is MGHRA and CDR2 YSYEKL. The V call is TRBV4-1, the J call TRBJ1-1; D gene ambiguous. The source is a human donor in good health. Sequencing was performed on blood. CDR3 nucleotide sequence: TGCGCCAGCAGCCAAGTAGGCAGGAAAAACACTGAAGCTTTCTTT. This translates into CASSQVGRKNTEAFF.